The clone carrying this T cell receptor beta chain was recorded once. Data came from immunoSEQ multiplex PCR; TCRdb stores just in-frame clones and leaves some out. The table records about 39,000 clones, about four fifths of them present only once. The CDR3 consists of 18 residues. V lost 0 bases to trimming and J lost 2 bases, with 19 bases between them. Germline lookup yields CDR1 SNHLY and CDR2 FYNNEI. The entry originates in a study of T cells in localized non-small cell lung cancer. The rearrangement links TRBV2 to TRBJ1-1; D remains ambiguous. The source of this sequence is a woman aged 35-70 years with stage II squamous cell lung carcinoma. Sample: PBMCs, taken before any cancer treatment. CDR3 nucleotides: TGTGCCAGCAGTGAAGCGCTCCCCCAACCCGGGGTTAACACTGAAGCTTTCTTT. Protein sequence: CASSEALPQPGVNTEAFF.